This is a list of T cell receptor beta chains from one sample in a study of blood T cell repertoires in COVID-19. Using immunoSEQ multiplex PCR, the repertoire was profiled, and TCRdb retains in-frame clones only, with some absent. The table records more than 200,000 clones, about nine tenths of them present only once. Material: PBMCs or T cells enriched from blood (not recorded which). The receptor set was obtained from a man aged 40-49 years who had recovered from COVID-19. Both conserved end residues are part of each CDR3. The D gene is left open where the match is weak. Some rows mark clone size as missing; the rest say once, few, many or name a class of expanded clone.

J gene	clone size	CDR3 length	V gene	D gene	CDR3 protein	CDR3 DNA
TRBJ1-1	NA	17	TRBV7-2	TRBD1	CASSLDSTGPSHRVAFF	TGTGCCAGCAGCTTAGACTCGACAGGGCCATCTCACCGGGTGGCTTTCTTT
TRBJ2-7	once	12	TRBV6-2/TRBV6-3	NA	CASSQTVYEQYF	TGTGCCAGCAGCCAGACAGTTTACGAGCAGTACTTC
TRBJ1-1	NA	12	TRBV28	NA	CASSLITGSAFF	TGTGCCAGCAGCCTGATTACAGGGAGCGCTTTCTTT
TRBJ2-7	NA	13	TRBV12-3/TRBV12-4	NA	CASRSTVSYEQYF	TGTGCCAGCAGGTCGACAGTTTCCTACGAGCAGTACTTC
TRBJ1-2	NA	13	TRBV28	NA	CASSLDRNYGYTF	TGTGCCAGCAGTCTTGACAGAAACTATGGCTACACCTTC
TRBJ2-3	NA	11	TRBV30	NA	CAWSVPGTQYF	TGTGCCTGGAGTGTACCAGGTACGCAGTATTTT
TRBJ1-1	NA	13	TRBV3-1/TRBV3-2	NA	CASSNLLNTEAFF	TGTGCCAGCAGTAACCTACTGAACACTGAAGCTTTCTTT
TRBJ2-3	NA	16	TRBV7-7	TRBD2	CASSTSPGLAITAQYF	TGTGCCAGCAGTACCTCCCCGGGACTAGCGATCACAGCGCAGTATTTT
TRBJ2-7	NA	16	TRBV9	TRBD1	CASSASGTGVVYEQYF	TGTGCCAGCAGCGCATCCGGGACAGGGGTCGTCTACGAGCAGTACTTC
TRBJ2-2	NA	13	TRBV7-3	TRBD1	CASSPRGFRELFF	TGTGCCAGCAGTCCCAGGGGGTTCCGGGAGCTGTTTTTT
TRBJ2-1	NA	13	TRBV11-2	NA	CASSLDRVERKFF	TGTGCCAGCAGCTTAGATCGGGTGGAAAGGAAGTTCTTC
TRBJ1-1	NA	16	TRBV5-1	NA	CASSLVGPEGNTEAFF	TGCGCCAGCAGCTTGGTTGGCCCAGAGGGGAACACTGAAGCTTTCTTT
TRBJ1-5	NA	15	TRBV27	TRBD1	CASSLNGQVNQPQHF	TGTGCCAGCAGTCTAAACGGACAGGTCAATCAGCCCCAGCATTTT
TRBJ2-3	once	15	TRBV30	TRBD2	CAWSVSLRGADTQYF	TGTGCCTGGAGTGTATCACTCCGGGGGGCAGATACGCAGTATTTT
TRBJ2-2	NA	14	TRBV7-6	NA	CASSQTVNTGELFF	TGTGCCAGCAGCCAGACAGTCAACACCGGGGAGCTGTTTTTT
TRBJ1-1	NA	12	TRBV7-9	NA	CASRFDVEVAFF	TGTGCCAGCAGATTCGATGTTGAGGTGGCTTTCTTT
TRBJ2-6	NA	15	TRBV5-1	NA	CASSARGSGANVLTF	TGCGCCAGCAGCGCACGGGGCTCTGGGGCCAACGTCCTGACTTTC
TRBJ1-2	NA	13	TRBV15	TRBD1	CATSSRTGQGYTF	TGTGCCACCAGCTCTCGGACAGGGCAAGGCTACACCTTC
TRBJ1-6	NA	12	TRBV19	NA	CASSTSNSPLHF	TGTGCCAGTAGCACCAGTAATTCACCCCTCCACTTT
TRBJ1-4	NA	13	TRBV28	TRBD1	CASSRGGGEKLFF	TGTGCCAGCTCTAGAGGGGGCGGTGAAAAACTGTTTTTT
TRBJ2-5	NA	12	TRBV19	NA	CASSNTGETQYF	TGTGCCAGTAGTAACACGGGAGAGACCCAGTACTTC
TRBJ2-7	NA	15	TRBV5-1	NA	CASSFVGVLNGEQYF	TGCGCCAGCAGCTTCGTAGGGGTTCTGAATGGGGAGCAGTACTTC
TRBJ2-7	NA	17	TRBV9	TRBD1	CASSVDSGGTGRYEQYF	TGTGCCAGCAGCGTAGATTCCGGGGGGACAGGGAGGTACGAGCAGTACTTC
TRBJ2-3	NA	19	TRBV5-1	TRBD2	CASSSQRTTGLAGADTQYF	TGCGCCAGCAGCTCCCAGCGCACCACGGGACTAGCGGGAGCGGATACGCAGTATTTT
TRBJ1-4	NA	13	TRBV5-5	NA	CASSLIQGEKLFF	TGTGCCAGCAGCTTGATACAGGGAGAAAAACTGTTTTTT
TRBJ1-1	once	13	TRBV12-3/TRBV12-4	TRBD1	CASSRQGASEAFF	TGTGCCAGCAGCCGACAGGGGGCCTCTGAAGCTTTCTTT
TRBJ2-1	once	17	TRBV3-1/TRBV3-2	TRBD2	CASSQDRGGVPYNEQFF	TGTGCCAGCAGCCAAGATCGCGGGGGGGTACCCTACAATGAGCAGTTCTTC
TRBJ2-1	once	15	TRBV5-4	TRBD1	CASSLDRGGYNEQFF	TGTGCCAGCAGCCTGGACAGGGGCGGCTACAATGAGCAGTTCTTC
TRBJ1-2	NA	14	TRBV2	NA	CASSGKQGNYGYTF	TGTGCCAGCAGTGGGAAGCAGGGGAACTATGGCTACACCTTC
TRBJ2-1	NA	16	TRBV7-6	TRBD1	CASSLLIGGLAGEQFF	TGTGCCAGCAGCTTACTTATAGGGGGCCTAGCTGGTGAGCAGTTCTTC
TRBJ1-1	NA	17	TRBV4-1	NA	CASSQEGTWRANTEAFF	TGCGCCAGCAGCCAAGAAGGAACGTGGAGGGCGAACACTGAAGCTTTCTTT
TRBJ1-5	NA	12	TRBV28	NA	CASSLGLEPQHF	TGTGCCAGCAGTTTAGGGCTGGAGCCCCAGCATTTT
TRBJ2-1	NA	13	TRBV7-6	TRBD2	CASRLAGAGEQFF	TGTGCCAGCAGACTAGCGGGAGCCGGAGAGCAGTTCTTC
TRBJ2-1	once	14	TRBV29-1	NA	CSVEVGQRGNEQFF	TGCAGCGTTGAAGTAGGACAGAGGGGCAATGAGCAGTTCTTC
TRBJ1-1	NA	13	TRBV7-2	TRBD1	CASSLDRGTEAFF	TGTGCCAGCAGCTTAGACAGGGGGACTGAAGCTTTCTTT
TRBJ1-4	NA	13	TRBV7-2	NA	CASSRGGGEKLFF	TGTGCCAGCAGCCGAGGGGGTGGGGAAAAACTGTTTTTT
TRBJ2-7	NA	13	TRBV9	TRBD1	CASSEGQAGEQYF	TGTGCCAGCAGCGAGGGACAGGCAGGCGAGCAGTACTTC
TRBJ2-1	NA	14	TRBV24-1	NA	CATSAGGDHREQFF	TGTGCCACCAGTGCTGGGGGCGACCATCGGGAGCAGTTCTTC
TRBJ2-7	few	15	TRBV5-1	NA	CASSLEQGSPYEQYF	TGCGCCAGCAGCTTGGAACAGGGTAGTCCCTACGAGCAGTACTTC
TRBJ2-7	NA	13	TRBV4-1	NA	CASSQGLAYEQYF	TGCGCCAGCAGCCAAGGACTAGCCTACGAGCAGTACTTC
TRBJ2-7	NA	15	TRBV5-1	NA	CASSPRDLSGYEQYF	TGCGCCAGCAGCCCCCGGGACTTGAGCGGCTACGAGCAGTACTTC
TRBJ1-2	NA	14	TRBV27	TRBD1	CASSPDRGLYGYTF	TGTGCCAGCAGCCCGGACAGGGGGCTCTATGGCTACACCTTC
TRBJ2-1	NA	14	TRBV27	TRBD2	CASSPAGAYNEQFF	TGTGCCAGCAGTCCAGCGGGGGCCTACAATGAGCAGTTCTTC
TRBJ1-2	few	13	TRBV27	TRBD1	CASRRDRGYGYTF	TGTGCCAGCAGGCGTGACAGGGGTTATGGCTACACCTTC
TRBJ2-7	few	20	TRBV5-3	TRBD1	CARSLGPGDRGRSRSYEQYF	TGTGCCAGAAGCTTGGGGCCCGGCGACAGGGGGCGCAGCCGCTCCTACGAGCAGTACTTC
TRBJ1-2	NA	16	TRBV6-6	NA	CASSYSDPGGGYGYTF	TGTGCCAGCAGTTACTCAGACCCCGGGGGAGGCTATGGCTACACCTTC